This paragraph reports one T cell receptor beta chain. Its target is unknown. CDR3 size: 17 residues. Trimming stripped 1 base from V and 1 base from J, with 11 bases between. Germline CDR1 MDHEN, CDR2 SYDVKM. This specimen belongs to a study of beta chain features in type 1 diabetes. Study in general: Cells sorted and examined across all samples totaled approximately 100,000,000.

Sorted populations all exceeded 98% purity. Every bit of the isolated RNA underwent reverse transcription, so sequencing read expressed TCRB transcripts. The table came from immunoSEQ multiplex PCR; TCRdb's copy has only in-frame clones and leaves some out. This table has under 450,000 clones, over 12% appearing once. General study findings and limits: Patients with type 1 diabetes carried fewer insertions and had more deletions at their VDJ junctions.

This chain joins TRBV28 and TRBJ2-6; weak D call: TRBD2 (6 bases). This TCR was sampled from a woman between 18 and 29 years old in good health. Material: naive CD4+ T cells from blood. CDR3 coding DNA: TGTGCCAGCAGTTTATTGGGACTTAGGTCTGGGGCCAACGTCCTGACTTTC. Amino acids: CASSLLGLRSGANVLTF.